These 29 T cell receptor beta chains came from one sample sequenced in a study of technical replicates of blood from a handful of donors. Sequencing used immunoSEQ multiplex PCR; TCRdb keeps in-frame clones, though not all of them. This table holds 60,000 or so clones, more than 95% found once. Source material: T cells isolated from PBMCs. The receptors come from a human donor in good health.

V gene TRBV11-3 combines with J gene TRBJ1-6; TRBD1 is a possible D gene (6 bases). V was clipped by 5 bases and J by 8 bases, with 22 bases between them. The V gene's germline CDR1 is SGHNT and CDR2 YENEEA. CDR3 length: 17 amino acids. CDR3: CASSLEPGQLRDSPLHF. DNA for the CDR3: TGTGCCAGCAGCCTGGAACCGGGACAACTAAGGGATTCACCCCTCCACTTT. Combining the CDR3 with reference TRBV11-3 and TRBJ1-6 gives the whole variable domain EAGVVQSPRYKIIEKKQPVAFWCNPISGHNTLYWYLQNLGQGPELLIRYENEEAVDDSQLPKDRFSAERLKGVDSTLKIQPAELGDSAVYLCASSLEPGQLRDSPLHFGNGTRLTVT.

V gene TRBV2 combines with J gene TRBJ2-1; 10 nucleotides match TRBD2. J lost 7 bases, V lost 6 bases, and 3 bases had no gene match. From germline, CDR1 is SNHLY and CDR2 FYNNEI. The CDR3 covers 13 residues. The CDR3 loop reads CASRGLASNEQFF. CDR3 sequence (DNA): TGTGCCAGCAGGGGACTAGCGTCGAATGAGCAGTTCTTC. The variable domain in full, with the rest retrieved from reference TRBV2 and TRBJ2-1, is EPEVTQTPSHQVTQMGQEVILRCVPISNHLYFYWYRQILGQKVEFLVSFYNNEISEKSEIFDDQFSVERPDGSNFTLKIRSTKLEDSAMYFCASRGLASNEQFFGPGTRLTVL.

CDR3 nucleotides: TGCGCCAGCAGCTTGGCGGGTAATTCACCCCTCCACTTT. This translates into CASSLAGNSPLHF. The J gene is TRBJ1-6, the V gene TRBV5-1; D call uncertain. CDR1 SGHRS and CDR2 YFSETQ come from the germline V gene. The CDR3 is 13 residues long. V lost 0 bases and J lost 6, with 4 bases in between.

The CDR3 here is CASSINRGQEAFF. The CDR3 region has the DNA TGTGCCAGTAGTATAAATAGAGGACAAGAAGCTTTCTTT. The chain carries TRBV19 and TRBJ1-1; D may be TRBD1 (5 bases). V dropped 2 bases and J dropped 8 bases, with 12 bases sitting between them. The germline CDR1 and CDR2 sequences are LNHDA and SQIVND (reference sequence). The CDR3 consists of 13 residues.

This rearrangement joins TRBV18 to TRBJ2-7; 7 bases are a match to TRBD2. Germline-derived CDR1 and CDR2 are KGHSH and LQKENI. The ends lost 3 bases at V and 7 bases at J; junction bases unmatched: 15. CDR3 length: 16 residues. CDR3: CASSPRQLDSAGEQYF. CDR3 nucleotides: TGTGCCAGCTCACCCCGGCAGTTGGACTCAGCGGGGGAGCAGTACTTC.

The genes are TRBV15 and TRBJ2-1; D gene uncertain. Germline V lookup: CDR1 LNHNV, CDR2 YYDKDF (reference sequence). This CDR3 contains 12 residues. V lost 0 bases and J 8 bases, leaving 5 bases between the germline ends. CDR3 bases: TGTGCCACCAGCAGAGATCGCGATGAGCAGTTCTTC. It yields the protein CATSRDRDEQFF.

This clone has just one count. This chain uses TRBV6-5 with TRBJ2-5; tentatively, D is TRBD2 (5 bases). Germline lookup yields CDR1 MNHEY and CDR2 SVGAGI. The CDR3 consists of 13 residues. V was clipped by 6 bases and J by 5 bases, with 13 bases between them. CDR3 amino acids: CASRSGMGETQYF. In nucleotides, the CDR3 is TGTGCCAGCAGGTCGGGAATGGGGGAGACCCAGTACTTC.

This chain connects TRBV10-1 to TRBJ2-3; 8 nucleotides align to TRBD1. Germline values: CDR1 WNHNN, CDR2 SYGVQD (reference sequence). Losses at the gene ends were 6 bases for V and 5 bases for J; bases not matched to a gene: 4. This CDR3 comprises 13 residues. CDR3 DNA: TGCGCCAGCAGCGCAGGGGGCGAAGATACGCAGTATTTT. This translates into CASSAGGEDTQYF.

This chain joins TRBV6-1 and TRBJ2-2; a weak D match, TRBD2 (5 bases). This CDR3 has 14 residues. Germline V gene data show CDR1 as MNHNS and CDR2 as SASEGT. Trimming shortened V by 6 bases and J by 5 bases, and 13 bases separated the two germline ends. CDR3 in DNA: TGTGCCAGCAGGCTCGAGGGAGCAACCGGGGAGCTGTTTTTT. This encodes CASRLEGATGELFF.

The chain uses TRBV29-1 and TRBJ1-2, with 8 bases that match TRBD1. Germline trimming cut 1 base from V and 8 bases from J; bases unmatched to any gene: 9. The CDR3 length is 14 residues. Germline CDR1 is SQVTM and CDR2 is ANQGSEA. The CDR3 loop reads CSVEGPTGAGGYTF. The CDR3 DNA sequence: TGCAGCGTTGAAGGACCGACAGGGGCTGGGGGCTACACCTTC.

The genes are TRBV28 and TRBJ1-3; 10 bases align to TRBD1. The J segment lost 2 bases and the V segment lost 5 bases, leaving 0 bases of the junction unmatched. CDR1 is MDHEN and CDR2 is SYDVKM in the germline V gene. There are 14 residues in the CDR3. CDR3 amino acids: CASSGQGAGNTIYF. The CDR3 bases are TGTGCCAGCAGTGGACAGGGGGCTGGAAACACCATATATTTT.

V is TRBV29-1 and J is TRBJ2-7; tentative D call: TRBD1 (6 bases). The CDR3 is 14 amino acids. The V end lost 0 bases, the J end lost 4 bases, and 13 bases lay between the germline ends. CDR1 is SQVTM and CDR2 is ANQGSEA in the germline V gene. CDR3 bases: TGCAGCGTTGAAGACTCTACAGGGTGTTACGAGCAGTACTTC. As protein: CSVEDSTGCYEQYF.

This chain joins TRBV5-1 and TRBJ2-5, with D unclear. This CDR3 is built from 15 residues. Germline CDR1 and CDR2: SGHRS and YFSETQ. Trimming left V 0 bases short and J 1 base short, with 10 bases between. The DNA of the CDR3 is TGCGCCAGCAGCTTGGGGCTCCGATCCCAAGAGACCCAGTACTTC. The encoded protein is CASSLGLRSQETQYF.

This chain uses TRBV4-2 with TRBJ2-3; 12 bases are a match to TRBD1. Trimming removed 0 bases from V and 3 bases from J; junction bases left unmatched: 4. The CDR3 runs to 17 residues. Germline V gene lookup returns CDR1 LGHNA and CDR2 YNFKEQ. The CDR3 loop reads CASSQEGTGGLTDTQYF. CDR3 nucleotide sequence: TGTGCCAGCAGCCAAGAAGGGACAGGGGGCTTGACAGATACGCAGTATTTT.

The V and J genes are TRBV21-1 and TRBJ2-1; no DNA check was done on the table's D call, TRBD2. TRBV21-1 is assigned pseudogene status. The CDR3 covers 17 residues. The DNA of the CDR3 is TGTGCCAGCAGCACCCCGGATTGGGGACTAGCGGGCAATGAGCAGTTCTTC. This codes for CASSTPDWGLAGNEQFF.

J is TRBJ2-1 and V is TRBV12-5, with 11 bases identical to TRBD2. After removal of 1 base from V and 5 bases from J, the junction contained 1 base not matched to a gene. Germline-derived CDR1 and CDR2 are LGHNT and FRNRAP. The CDR3 sequence is 15 residues long. CDR3 sequence reads: CASGLGLAGNNEQFF. The CDR3 bases are TGTGCTAGTGGTTTGGGACTAGCGGGAAACAATGAGCAGTTCTTC.

The V and J genes are TRBV6-5 and TRBJ2-7; 8 bases fit TRBD1. Germline CDR1 and CDR2: MNHEY and SVGAGI. CDR3 length equals 15 residues. V gave up 6 bases and J gave up 0 bases; unmatched junction bases: 7. The CDR3 is CASRNGQGSSYEQYF. In DNA form, the CDR3 reads TGTGCCAGCAGAAATGGACAGGGCAGCTCCTACGAGCAGTACTTC.

This chain uses TRBV19 with TRBJ1-1; D gene unclear. With 1 base removed from V and 1 base from J, the gap between germline ends came to 10 bases. The germline V gene has CDR1 LNHDA and CDR2 SQIVND (reference sequence). The CDR3 runs 15 residues. CDR3 sequence reads: CASSIAPGPNTEAFF. The CDR3 region has the DNA TGTGCCAGTAGTATAGCTCCAGGTCCGAACACTGAAGCTTTCTTT.

The chain links TRBV6-1 to TRBJ2-3; TRBD2 matches at 10 bases. Germline CDR1 is MNHNS and CDR2 is SASEGT. V was clipped by 5 bases and J by 2 bases; unmatched bases: 4. This CDR3 has 15 residues. CDR3 protein: CASSWTSGYTDTQYF. The CDR3 DNA is TGTGCCAGCAGTTGGACTAGCGGTTACACAGATACGCAGTATTTT.

The CDR3 coding sequence is TGTGCCAGCACCTCAGGGCCGGGCCGGGACTCGGATGAGCAGTTCTTC. Protein sequence: CASTSGPGRDSDEQFF. The V gene is TRBV11-1, the J gene TRBJ2-1; possible D gene TRBD2, 6 bases. CDR3 size: 16 residues. The V gene's germline CDR1 is SGHAT and CDR2 FQDESV (reference sequence). Trimming took 7 bases from V and 8 from J, leaving 24 bases between them.

The rearrangement joins TRBV9 to TRBJ1-1; no clear D. The V gene lost 0 bases and the J gene lost 1 base, with 4 bases spanning the gap. The CDR3 has 13 amino acids. The V gene's germline CDR1 is SGDLS and CDR2 YYNGEE. The CDR3 protein is CASSVAWNTEAFF. The CDR3 region has the DNA TGTGCCAGCAGCGTAGCCTGGAACACTGAAGCTTTCTTT.

V usage is TRBV10-3 and J usage is TRBJ2-7, with a tentative D call TRBD2 (6 bases). Germline CDR1 reads ENHRY; CDR2 reads SYGVKD. Trimming removed 6 bases at V and 6 bases at J, with 24 bases between. The CDR3 has 16 amino acids. DNA for the CDR3: TGTGCCATCAGAAGTTGGGACCGCTCAGGAGGGGTCGAGCAGTACTTC. Translation: CAIRSWDRSGGVEQYF.

The J gene is TRBJ2-7, the V gene TRBV5-1, with TRBD2 as a possible D gene (5 bases). This CDR3 has 14 residues. V shed 2 bases and J shed 3 bases, with 12 bases lying between them. Germline V gives CDR1 SGHRS, CDR2 YFSETQ. CDR3 protein: CASSFSPGDYEQYF. The CDR3 DNA follows: TGCGCCAGCAGCTTCTCGCCCGGGGACTACGAGCAGTACTTC.

The rearrangement uses TRBV19 and TRBJ2-1; TRBD2 aligns across 13 bases. This CDR3 contains 18 residues. The V gene's germline CDR1 is LNHDA and CDR2 SQIVND (reference sequence). The ends lost 5 bases at V and 9 bases at J; junction bases unmatched: 16. CDR3 coding DNA: TGTGCCAGTAGTTCCCTCGGGACTAGCGGGATCGGCCAGGGTGAGCAGTTCTTC. Protein: CASSSLGTSGIGQGEQFF.

CDR3 amino acids: CASSLQGTTGEQYF. CDR3 DNA sequence: TGTGCCAGCAGCCTCCAGGGAACAACGGGCGAGCAGTACTTC. This chain joins TRBV4-2 and TRBJ2-7; a weak D match, TRBD1 (5 bases). This CDR3 contains 14 residues. The germline V gene has CDR1 LGHNA and CDR2 YNFKEQ. Deletions cut 4 bases from V and 6 bases from J, with 16 bases between.

The V gene is TRBV15, the J gene TRBJ2-4, with 10 bases lining up with TRBD1. CDR1 is LNHNV and CDR2 is YYDKDF in the germline V gene (reference sequence). V was clipped by 5 bases and J by 2 bases; unmatched bases: 6. The length of the CDR3 is 16 residues. The CDR3 sequence is CATSWGTGVTKNIQYF. The CDR3 coding sequence is TGTGCCACCAGCTGGGGGACAGGGGTAACCAAAAACATTCAGTACTTC. Drawing the rest from reference TRBV15 and TRBJ2-4, the complete variable domain is DAMVIQNPRYQVTQFGKPVTLSCSQTLNHNVMYWYQQKSSQAPKLLFHYYDKDFNNEADTPDNFQSRRPNTSFCFLDIRSPGLGDTAMYLCATSWGTGVTKNIQYFGAGTRLSVL.

V usage is TRBV29-1 and J usage is TRBJ1-1, with 7 bases matching TRBD1. This CDR3 has 11 residues. V shed 7 bases, J shed 11 bases, and the junction held 10 bases outside the gene matches. Germline V gives CDR1 SQVTM, CDR2 ANQGSEA. For the CDR3, the DNA is TGCAGCGCAATGGAAGGGGGCGGGGCTTTCTTT. It codes for CSAMEGGGAFF.

The rearrangement joins TRBV5-1 to TRBJ1-1; the match to TRBD1 covers 7 bases. Trimming removed 3 bases from V and 1 base from J; junction bases left unmatched: 3. The CDR3 extends over 14 amino acids. Germline-derived CDR1 and CDR2 are SGHRS and YFSETQ. Written as DNA, the CDR3 is TGCGCCAGCAGCTGGGGGACAGCGAACACTGAAGCTTTCTTT. This gives the protein CASSWGTANTEAFF.

The rearrangement uses TRBV5-6 and TRBJ2-1; 7 bases align to TRBD2. The CDR3 runs 19 residues. Germline trimming cut 4 bases from V and 0 bases from J; bases unmatched to any gene: 16. Looked up from germline, CDR1 is SGHDT and CDR2 is YYEEEE. Here the CDR3 DNA reads TGTGCCAGCAGCGCACCCCTGGGGGGGGTCCTAACCTCCTACAATGAGCAGTTCTTC. It yields the protein CASSAPLGGVLTSYNEQFF.